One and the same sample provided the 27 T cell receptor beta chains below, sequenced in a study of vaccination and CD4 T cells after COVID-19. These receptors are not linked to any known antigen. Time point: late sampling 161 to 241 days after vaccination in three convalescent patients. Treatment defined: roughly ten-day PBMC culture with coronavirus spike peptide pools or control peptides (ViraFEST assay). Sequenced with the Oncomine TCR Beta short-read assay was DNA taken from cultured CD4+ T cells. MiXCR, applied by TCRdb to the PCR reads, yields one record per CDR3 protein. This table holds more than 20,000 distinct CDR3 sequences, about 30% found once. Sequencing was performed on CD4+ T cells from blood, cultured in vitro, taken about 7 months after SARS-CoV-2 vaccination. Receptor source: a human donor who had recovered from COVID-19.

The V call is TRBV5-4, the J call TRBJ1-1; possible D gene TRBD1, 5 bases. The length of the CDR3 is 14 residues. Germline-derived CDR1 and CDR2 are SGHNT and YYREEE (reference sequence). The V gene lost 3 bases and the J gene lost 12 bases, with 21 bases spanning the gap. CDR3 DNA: TGTGCCAGCAGCTCCGCGAACGAAGGGGCTCAAACTTTCTTT. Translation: CASSSANEGAQTFF. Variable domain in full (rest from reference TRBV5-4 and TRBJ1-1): ETGVTQSPTHLIKTRGQQVTLRCSSQSGHNTVSWYQQALGQGPQFIFQYYREEENGRGNFPPRFSGLQFPNYSSELNVNALELDDSALYLCASSSANEGAQTFFGQGTRLTVV.

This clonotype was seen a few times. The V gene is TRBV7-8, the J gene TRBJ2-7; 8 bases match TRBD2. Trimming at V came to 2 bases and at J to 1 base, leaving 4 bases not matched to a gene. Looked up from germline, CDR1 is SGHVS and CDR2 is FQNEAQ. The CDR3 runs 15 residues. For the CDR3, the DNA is TGTGCCAGCAGCTTATGGGCTAGCGGGTCCTACGAGCAGTACTTC. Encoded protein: CASSLWASGSYEQYF.

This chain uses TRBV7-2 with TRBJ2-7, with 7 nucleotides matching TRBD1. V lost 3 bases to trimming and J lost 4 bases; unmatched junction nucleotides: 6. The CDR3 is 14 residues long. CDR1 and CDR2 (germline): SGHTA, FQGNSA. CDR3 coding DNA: TGTGCCAGCAGCTTTCGAGACAGGGTTTACGAGCAGTACTTC. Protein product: CASSFRDRVYEQYF.

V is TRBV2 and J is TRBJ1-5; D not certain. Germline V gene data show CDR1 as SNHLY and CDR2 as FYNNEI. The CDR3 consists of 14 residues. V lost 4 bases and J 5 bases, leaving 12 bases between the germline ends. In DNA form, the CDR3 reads TGTGCCAGCAGTGGGACGTCCGGGGATCAGCCCCAGCATTTT. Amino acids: CASSGTSGDQPQHF.

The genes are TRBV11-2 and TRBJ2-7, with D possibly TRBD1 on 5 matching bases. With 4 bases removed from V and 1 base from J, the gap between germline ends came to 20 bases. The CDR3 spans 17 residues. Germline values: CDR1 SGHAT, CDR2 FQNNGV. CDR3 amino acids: CASSWTYGAGMSYEQYF. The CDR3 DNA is TGTGCCAGCAGCTGGACATATGGGGCAGGTATGTCCTACGAGCAGTACTTC. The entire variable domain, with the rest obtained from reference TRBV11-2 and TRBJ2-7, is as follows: EAGVAQSPRYKIIEKRQSVAFWCNPISGHATLYWYQQILGQGPKLLIQFQNNGVVDDSQLPKDRFSAERLKGVDSTLKIQPAKLEDSAVYLCASSWTYGAGMSYEQYFGPGTRLTVT.

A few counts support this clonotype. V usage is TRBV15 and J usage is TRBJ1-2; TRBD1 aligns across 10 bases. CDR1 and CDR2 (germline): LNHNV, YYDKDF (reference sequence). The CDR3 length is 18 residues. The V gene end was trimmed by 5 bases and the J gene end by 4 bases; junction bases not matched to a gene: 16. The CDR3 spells CATSEESGGQGIAYGYTF. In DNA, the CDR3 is TGTGCCACCAGCGAGGAAAGTGGGGGACAGGGGATTGCCTATGGCTACACCTTC.

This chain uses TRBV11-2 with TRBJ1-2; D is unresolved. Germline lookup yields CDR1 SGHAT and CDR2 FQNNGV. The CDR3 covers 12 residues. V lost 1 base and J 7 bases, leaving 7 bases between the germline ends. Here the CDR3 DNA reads TGTGCCAGCAGCTTAGTTCCCGGTGGCTACACCTTC. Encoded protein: CASSLVPGGYTF. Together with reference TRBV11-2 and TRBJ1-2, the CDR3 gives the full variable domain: EAGVAQSPRYKIIEKRQSVAFWCNPISGHATLYWYQQILGQGPKLLIQFQNNGVVDDSQLPKDRFSAERLKGVDSTLKIQPAKLEDSAVYLCASSLVPGGYTFGSGTRLTVV.

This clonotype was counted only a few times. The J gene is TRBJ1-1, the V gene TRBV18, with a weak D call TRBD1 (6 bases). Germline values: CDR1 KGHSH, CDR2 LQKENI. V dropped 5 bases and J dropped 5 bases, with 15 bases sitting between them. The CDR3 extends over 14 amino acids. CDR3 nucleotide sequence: TGTGCCAGCTCATTGGGGGGGGCTCGGACTGAAGCTTTCTTT. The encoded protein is CASSLGGARTEAFF.

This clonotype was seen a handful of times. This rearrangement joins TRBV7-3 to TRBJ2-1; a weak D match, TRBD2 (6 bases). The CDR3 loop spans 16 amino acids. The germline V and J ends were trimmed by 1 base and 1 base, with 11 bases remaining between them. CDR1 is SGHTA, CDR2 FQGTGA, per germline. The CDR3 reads CASSLMAAGSYNEQFF. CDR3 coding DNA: TGTGCCAGCAGCTTAATGGCTGCGGGGTCCTACAATGAGCAGTTCTTC.

The CDR3 loop is CASIGGWNQPQHF. As DNA, the CDR3 is TGTGCCAGTATCGGGGGTTGGAATCAGCCCCAGCATTTT. The chain combines TRBV19 with TRBJ1-5, with D possibly TRBD1 on 5 matching bases. CDR3 size: 13 residues. With 7 bases removed from V and 4 bases from J, the gap between germline ends came to 11 bases. CDR1 and CDR2 from the germline V gene are LNHDA and SQIVND (reference sequence).

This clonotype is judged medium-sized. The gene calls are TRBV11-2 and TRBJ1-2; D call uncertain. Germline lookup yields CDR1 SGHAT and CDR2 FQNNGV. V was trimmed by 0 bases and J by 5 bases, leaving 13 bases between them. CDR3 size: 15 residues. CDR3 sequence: CASSLDRTGVYGYTF. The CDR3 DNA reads TGTGCCAGCAGCTTAGATCGTACGGGTGTTTATGGCTACACCTTC.

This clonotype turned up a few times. The CDR3 DNA follows: TGTGCCAGCAGATACATGGGGGGTGATAGCACAGATACGCAGTATTTT. Translating gives CASRYMGGDSTDTQYF. The rearrangement uses TRBV27 and TRBJ2-3; perhaps TRBD2 as D (6 bases). This CDR3 region has 16 residues. Germline values: CDR1 MNHEY, CDR2 SMNVEV (reference sequence). V lost 6 bases, J lost 0 bases, and 16 bases lay in between.

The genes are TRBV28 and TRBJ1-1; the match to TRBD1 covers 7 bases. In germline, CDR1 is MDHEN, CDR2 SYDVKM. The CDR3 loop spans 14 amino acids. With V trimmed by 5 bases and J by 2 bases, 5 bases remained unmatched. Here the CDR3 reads CASSTTGPNTEAFF. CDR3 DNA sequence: TGTGCCAGCAGTACGACAGGGCCAAACACTGAAGCTTTCTTT.

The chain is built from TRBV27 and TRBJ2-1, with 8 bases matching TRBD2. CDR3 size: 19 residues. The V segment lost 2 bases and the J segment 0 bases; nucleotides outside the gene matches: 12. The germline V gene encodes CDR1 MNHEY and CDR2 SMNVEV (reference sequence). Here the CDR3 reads CASSLGSASGSSSYNEQFF. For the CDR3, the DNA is TGTGCCAGCAGTTTAGGGTCTGCTAGCGGGTCGAGCTCCTACAATGAGCAGTTCTTC.

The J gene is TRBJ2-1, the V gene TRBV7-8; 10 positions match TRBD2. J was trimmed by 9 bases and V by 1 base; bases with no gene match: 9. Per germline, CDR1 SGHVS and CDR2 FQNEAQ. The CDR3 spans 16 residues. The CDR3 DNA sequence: TGTGCCAGCAGCTTAGGGAGCGGGGGGGCCCCTGGTGAGCAGTTCTTC. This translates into CASSLGSGGAPGEQFF.

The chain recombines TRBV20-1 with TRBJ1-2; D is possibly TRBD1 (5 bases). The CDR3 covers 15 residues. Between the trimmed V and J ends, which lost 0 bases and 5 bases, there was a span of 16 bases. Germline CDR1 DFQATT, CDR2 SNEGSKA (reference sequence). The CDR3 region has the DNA TGCAGTGCTAGAGATGGGGCAGGGCGCGCGTATGGCTACACCTTC. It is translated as CSARDGAGRAYGYTF.

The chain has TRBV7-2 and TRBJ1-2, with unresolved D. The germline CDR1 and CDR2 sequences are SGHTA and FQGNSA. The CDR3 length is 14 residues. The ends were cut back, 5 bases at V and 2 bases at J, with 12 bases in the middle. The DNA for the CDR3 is TGTGCCAGCAGCCTCACCCACTGGAACTATGGCTACACCTTC. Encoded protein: CASSLTHWNYGYTF.

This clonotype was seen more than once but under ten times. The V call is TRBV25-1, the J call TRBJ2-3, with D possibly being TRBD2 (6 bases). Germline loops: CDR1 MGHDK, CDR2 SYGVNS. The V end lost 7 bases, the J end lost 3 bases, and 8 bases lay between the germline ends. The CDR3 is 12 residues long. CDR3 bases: TGTGCCAGCAACCGGGGGACAGATACGCAGTATTTT. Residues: CASNRGTDTQYF.

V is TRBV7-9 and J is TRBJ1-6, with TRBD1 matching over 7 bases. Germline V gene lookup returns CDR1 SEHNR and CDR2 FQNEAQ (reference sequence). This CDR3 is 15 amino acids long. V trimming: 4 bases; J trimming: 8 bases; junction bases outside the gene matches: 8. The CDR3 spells CASSSGTVGDSPLHF. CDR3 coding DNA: TGTGCCAGCAGCTCCGGGACAGTTGGCGATTCACCCCTCCACTTT. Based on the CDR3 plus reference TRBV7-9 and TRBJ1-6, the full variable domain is DTGVSQNPRHKITKRGQNVTFRCDPISEHNRLYWYRQTLGQGPEFLTYFQNEAQLEKSRLLSDRFSAERPKGSFSTLEIQRTEQGDSAMYLCASSSGTVGDSPLHFGNGTRLTVT.

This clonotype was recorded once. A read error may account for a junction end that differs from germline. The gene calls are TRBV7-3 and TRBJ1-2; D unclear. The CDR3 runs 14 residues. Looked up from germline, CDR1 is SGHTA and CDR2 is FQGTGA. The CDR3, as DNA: TGTGCCAGCAGCCCAACCGGGTGGAATAGTGGCTACATCTTC. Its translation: CASSPTGWNSGYIF. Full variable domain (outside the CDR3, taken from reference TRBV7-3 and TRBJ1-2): GAGVSQTPSNKVTEKGKYVELRCDPISGHTALYWYRQSLGQGPEFLIYFQGTGAADDSGLPNDRFFAVRPEGSVSTLKIQRTERGDSAVYLCASSPTGWNSGYIFGSGTRLTVV.

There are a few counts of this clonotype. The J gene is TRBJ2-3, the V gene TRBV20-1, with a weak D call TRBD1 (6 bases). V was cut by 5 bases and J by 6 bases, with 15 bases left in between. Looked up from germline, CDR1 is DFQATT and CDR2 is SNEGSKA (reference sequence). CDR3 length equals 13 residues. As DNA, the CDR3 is TGCAGTGCTGTGGACAGACCGATGGATACGCAGTATTTT. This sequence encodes CSAVDRPMDTQYF.

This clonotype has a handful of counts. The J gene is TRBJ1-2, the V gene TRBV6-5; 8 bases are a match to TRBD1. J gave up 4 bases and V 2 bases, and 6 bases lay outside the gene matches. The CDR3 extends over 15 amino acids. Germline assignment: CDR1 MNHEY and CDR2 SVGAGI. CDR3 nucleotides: TGTGCCAGCAGTTACCTATTGACAGGGGTCTATGGCTACACCTTC. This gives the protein CASSYLLTGVYGYTF.

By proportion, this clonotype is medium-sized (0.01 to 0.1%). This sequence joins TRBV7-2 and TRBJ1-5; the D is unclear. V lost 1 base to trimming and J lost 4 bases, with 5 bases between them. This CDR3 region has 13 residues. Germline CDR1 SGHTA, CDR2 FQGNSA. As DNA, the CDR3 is TGTGCCAGCAGCTTAGGGGTAAATCAGCCCCAGCATTTT. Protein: CASSLGVNQPQHF.

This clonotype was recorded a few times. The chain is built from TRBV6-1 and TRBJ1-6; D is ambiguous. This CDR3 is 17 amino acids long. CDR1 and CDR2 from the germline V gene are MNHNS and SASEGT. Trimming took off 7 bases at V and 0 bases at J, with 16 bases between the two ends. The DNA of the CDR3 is TGTGCCAGCAAAGGTAGAATCTCGAGCTCCTATAATTCACCCCTCCACTTT. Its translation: CASKGRISSSYNSPLHF.

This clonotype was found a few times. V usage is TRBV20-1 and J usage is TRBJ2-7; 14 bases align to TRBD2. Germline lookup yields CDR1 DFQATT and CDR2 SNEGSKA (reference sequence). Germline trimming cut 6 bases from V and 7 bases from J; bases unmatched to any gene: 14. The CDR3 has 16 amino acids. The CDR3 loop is CSAATGTSGSMGEQYF. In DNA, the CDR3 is TGCAGTGCCGCCACAGGGACTAGCGGGAGTATGGGTGAGCAGTACTTC.

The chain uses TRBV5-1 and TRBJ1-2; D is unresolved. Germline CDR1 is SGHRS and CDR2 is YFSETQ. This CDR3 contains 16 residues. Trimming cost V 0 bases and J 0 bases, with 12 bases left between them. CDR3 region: CASSLGVELANYGYTF. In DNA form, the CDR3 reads TGCGCCAGCAGCTTGGGTGTGGAGTTAGCTAACTATGGCTACACCTTC.

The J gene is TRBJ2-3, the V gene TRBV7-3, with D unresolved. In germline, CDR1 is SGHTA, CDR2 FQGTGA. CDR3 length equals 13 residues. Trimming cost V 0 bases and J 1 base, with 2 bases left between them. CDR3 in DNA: TGTGCCAGCAGCTTAACGGGCACAGATACGCAGTATTTT. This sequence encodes CASSLTGTDTQYF.